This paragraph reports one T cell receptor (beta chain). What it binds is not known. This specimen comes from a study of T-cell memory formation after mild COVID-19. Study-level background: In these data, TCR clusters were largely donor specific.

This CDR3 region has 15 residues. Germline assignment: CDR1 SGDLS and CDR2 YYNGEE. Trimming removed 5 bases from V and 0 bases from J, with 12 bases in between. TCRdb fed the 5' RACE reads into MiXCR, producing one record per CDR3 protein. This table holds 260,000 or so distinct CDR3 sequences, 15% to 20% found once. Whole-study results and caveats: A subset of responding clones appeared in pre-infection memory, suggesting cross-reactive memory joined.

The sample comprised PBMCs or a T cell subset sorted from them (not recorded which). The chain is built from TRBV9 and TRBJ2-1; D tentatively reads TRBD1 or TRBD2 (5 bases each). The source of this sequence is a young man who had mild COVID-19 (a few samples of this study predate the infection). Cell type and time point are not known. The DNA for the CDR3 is TGTGCCAGCAGTATTGAGGGGAGCTCCTACAATGAGCAGTTCTTC. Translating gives CASSIEGSSYNEQFF.